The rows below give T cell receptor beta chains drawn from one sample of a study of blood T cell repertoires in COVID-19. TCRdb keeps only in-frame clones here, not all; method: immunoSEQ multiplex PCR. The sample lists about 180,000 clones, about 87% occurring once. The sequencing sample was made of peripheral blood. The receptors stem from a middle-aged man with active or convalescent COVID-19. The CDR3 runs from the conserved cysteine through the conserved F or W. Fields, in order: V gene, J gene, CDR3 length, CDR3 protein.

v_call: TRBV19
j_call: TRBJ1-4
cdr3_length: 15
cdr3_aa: CASSGRQGWNEKLFF

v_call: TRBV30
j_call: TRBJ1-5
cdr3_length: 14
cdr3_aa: CAWGGEGGNQPQHF

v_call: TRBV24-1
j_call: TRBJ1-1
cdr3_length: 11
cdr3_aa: CATSDQTEAFF

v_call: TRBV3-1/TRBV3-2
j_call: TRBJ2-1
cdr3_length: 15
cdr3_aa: CASSRSGGPDGEQFF

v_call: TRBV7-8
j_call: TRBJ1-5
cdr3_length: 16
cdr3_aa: CASSLGDRRGNQPQHF

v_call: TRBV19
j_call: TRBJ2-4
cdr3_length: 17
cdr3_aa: CASSRIAGTGAKNIQYF

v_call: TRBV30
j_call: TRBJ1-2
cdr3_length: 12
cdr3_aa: CAWSGSGYGYTF

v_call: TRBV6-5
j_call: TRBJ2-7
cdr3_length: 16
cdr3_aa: CASSYSSGGSSYEQYF

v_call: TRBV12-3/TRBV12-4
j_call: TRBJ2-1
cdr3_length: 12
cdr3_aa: CASRTGGLEGFF

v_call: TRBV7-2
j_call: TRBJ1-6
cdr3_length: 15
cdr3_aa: CASSTLTGVNSPLHF

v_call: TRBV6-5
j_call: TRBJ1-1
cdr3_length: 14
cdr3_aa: CASSTGVTNTEAFF

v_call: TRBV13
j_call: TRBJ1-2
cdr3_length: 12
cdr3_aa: CASSLDRMGYTF

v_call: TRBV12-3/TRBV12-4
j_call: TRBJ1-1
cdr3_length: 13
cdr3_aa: CASRRTGIAEAFF

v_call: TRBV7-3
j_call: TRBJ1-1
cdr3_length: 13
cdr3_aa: CASSYRGTAEAFF

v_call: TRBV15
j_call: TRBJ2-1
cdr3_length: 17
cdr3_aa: CATSSGARAFSYNEQFF

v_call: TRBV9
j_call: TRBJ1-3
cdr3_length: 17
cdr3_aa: CASSVEAGRHSGNTIYF

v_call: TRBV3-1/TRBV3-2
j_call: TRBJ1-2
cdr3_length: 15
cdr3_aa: CASSQGAQGGYGYTF

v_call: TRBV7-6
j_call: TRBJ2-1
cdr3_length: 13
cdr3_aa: CASSLGGGERQFF

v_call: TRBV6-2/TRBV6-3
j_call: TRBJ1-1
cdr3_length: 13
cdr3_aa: CASSLPVASEAFF

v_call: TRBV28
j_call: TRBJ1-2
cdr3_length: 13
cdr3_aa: CASTLGGRDGYTF

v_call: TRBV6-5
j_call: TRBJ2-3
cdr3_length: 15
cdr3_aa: CATKFRETHTDTQYF

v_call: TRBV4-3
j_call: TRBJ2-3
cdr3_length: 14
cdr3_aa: CASSPGHSTDTQYF

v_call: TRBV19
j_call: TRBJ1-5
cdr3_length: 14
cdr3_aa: CASKFAGKYQPQHF

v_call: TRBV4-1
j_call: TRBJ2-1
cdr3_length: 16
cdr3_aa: CASSLLSGGAFNEQFF

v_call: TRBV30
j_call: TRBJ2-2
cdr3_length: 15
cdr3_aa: CAWSVRGAIWRELFF

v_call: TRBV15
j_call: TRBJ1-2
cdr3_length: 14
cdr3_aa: CATSRDRTGDRYTF

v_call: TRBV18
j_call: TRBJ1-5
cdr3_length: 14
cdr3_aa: CASSPTGLVQPQHF

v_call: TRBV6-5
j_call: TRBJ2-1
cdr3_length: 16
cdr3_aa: CASSYKGTGRYNEQFF

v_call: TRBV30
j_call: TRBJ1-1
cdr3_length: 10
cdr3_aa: CAWARTEAFF

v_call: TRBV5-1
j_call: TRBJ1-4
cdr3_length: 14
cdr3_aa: CASSFGQGGEKLFF

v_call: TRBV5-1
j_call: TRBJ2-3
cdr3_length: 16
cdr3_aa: CASSVRSGGRVDTQYF

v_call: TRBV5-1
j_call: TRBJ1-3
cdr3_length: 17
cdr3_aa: CASSLGAGRNSGNTIYF

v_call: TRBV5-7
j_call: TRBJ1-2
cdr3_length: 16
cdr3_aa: CASSLAEGPGGDGYTF